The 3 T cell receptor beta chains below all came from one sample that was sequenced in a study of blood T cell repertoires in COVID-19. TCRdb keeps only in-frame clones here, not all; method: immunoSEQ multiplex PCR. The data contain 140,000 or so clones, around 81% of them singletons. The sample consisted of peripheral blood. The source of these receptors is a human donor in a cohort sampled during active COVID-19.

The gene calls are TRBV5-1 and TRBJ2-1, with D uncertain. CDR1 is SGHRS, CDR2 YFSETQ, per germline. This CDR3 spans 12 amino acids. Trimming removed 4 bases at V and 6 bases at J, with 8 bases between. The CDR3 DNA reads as TGCGCCAGCAGCATTCGAGGCAATGAGCAGTTCTTC. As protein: CASSIRGNEQFF. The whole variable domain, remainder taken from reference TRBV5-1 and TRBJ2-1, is KAGVTQTPRYLIKTRGQQVTLSCSPISGHRSVSWYQQTPGQGLQFLFEYFSETQRNKGNFPGRFSGRQFSNSRSEMNVSTLELGDSALYLCASSIRGNEQFFGPGTRLTVL.

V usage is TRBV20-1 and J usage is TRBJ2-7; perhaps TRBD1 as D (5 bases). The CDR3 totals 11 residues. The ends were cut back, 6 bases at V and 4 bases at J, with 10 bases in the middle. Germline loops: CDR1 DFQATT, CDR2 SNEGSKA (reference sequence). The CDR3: CSADRSYEQYF. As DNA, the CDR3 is TGCAGTGCAGACAGATCTTACGAGCAGTACTTC.

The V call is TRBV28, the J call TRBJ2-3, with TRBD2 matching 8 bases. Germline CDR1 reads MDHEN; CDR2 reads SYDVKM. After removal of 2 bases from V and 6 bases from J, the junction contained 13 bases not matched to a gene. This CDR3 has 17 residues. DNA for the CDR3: TGTGCCAGCAGTTTAACTAATCCCAGCGGGAGAACCGATACGCAGTATTTT. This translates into CASSLTNPSGRTDTQYF.